These 29 T cell receptor beta chains share one sample of origin, sequenced in a study of OX40 agonist ivuxolimab in advanced cancers. Produced via immunoSEQ multiplex PCR; TCRdb's table is partial and in-frame only. Of around 14,000 clones listed, just under 80% were seen once; the top ten hold 25% to 35%. The sequences come from CD4+ or CD8+ T cells sorted from blood, collected in a trial of the OX40 agonist ivuxolimab. All receptors come from an adult with an advanced solid tumor such as melanoma, head and neck, liver or kidney cancer.

This clone was counted only a few times. This sequence joins TRBV9 and TRBJ1-2, with 12 positions matching TRBD1. The CDR3 covers 16 residues. Losses at the gene ends were 3 bases for V and 4 bases for J; bases not matched to a gene: 7. Germline CDR1 SGDLS, CDR2 YYNGEE. CDR3 amino acids: CASSGDRGRGGYGYTF. The CDR3 region has the DNA TGTGCCAGCAGCGGGGACAGGGGGCGCGGTGGCTATGGCTACACCTTC.

Concerning this clone: The junction differs from germline at one of its ends, possibly a read error. The gene calls are TRBV5-4 and TRBJ1-2; D is possibly TRBD1 (5 bases). This CDR3 spans 12 amino acids. Per germline, CDR1 SGHNT and CDR2 YYREEE (reference sequence). The CDR3 here is CACRGDQYGYTF. CDR3 in DNA: TGCGCCTGCCGGGGGGATCAATATGGCTACACCTTC.

This clone was counted once. The chain recombines TRBV29-1 with TRBJ2-7, with TRBD1 as a possible D gene (6 bases). V was clipped by 4 bases and J by 2 bases, with 9 bases between them. Germline-derived CDR1 and CDR2 are SQVTM and ANQGSEA. The CDR3 totals 12 residues. The chain's CDR3 is CSVAQGTYEQYF. DNA of the CDR3: TGCAGCGTTGCCCAGGGGACCTACGAGCAGTACTTC.

The chain couples TRBV11-2 to TRBJ2-1; unclear D gene. This CDR3 spans 12 amino acids. Trimming removed 2 bases at V and 8 bases at J, with 7 bases between. The V gene's germline CDR1 is SGHAT and CDR2 FQNNGV. The CDR3 DNA follows: TGTGCCAGCAGCTTAAGCCGTGATGAGCAGTTCTTC. Protein product: CASSLSRDEQFF.

The chain is built from TRBV5-6 and TRBJ2-7; TRBD1 is a possible D gene (5 bases). Trimming shortened V by 5 bases and J by 5 bases, and 14 bases separated the two germline ends. This CDR3 has 13 amino acids. Germline V gene lookup returns CDR1 SGHDT and CDR2 YYEEEE. The CDR3 here is CASRLQGSNEQYF. Written as DNA, the CDR3 is TGTGCCAGCAGACTCCAGGGATCCAACGAGCAGTACTTC.

The chain combines TRBV9 with TRBJ2-3, with TRBD2 matching 8 bases. From germline, CDR1 is SGDLS and CDR2 YYNGEE. The ends lost 4 bases at V and 2 bases at J; junction bases unmatched: 12. CDR3 size: 17 residues. The CDR3 is CASSPWGGAGATDTQYF. The CDR3 bases are TGTGCCAGCAGCCCGTGGGGAGGAGCGGGAGCCACAGATACGCAGTATTTT.

The V and J genes are TRBV11-2 and TRBJ2-1; 11 bases match TRBD2. The CDR3 runs to 15 residues. In germline, CDR1 is SGHAT, CDR2 FQNNGV. Trimming took 3 bases from V and 9 from J; bases not matched to a gene: 7. CDR3 in amino acids: CASSFTLAGVGEQFF. The CDR3, as DNA: TGTGCCAGCAGCTTTACACTAGCGGGAGTTGGTGAGCAGTTCTTC. The variable domain in full, with the rest retrieved from reference TRBV11-2 and TRBJ2-1, is EAGVAQSPRYKIIEKRQSVAFWCNPISGHATLYWYQQILGQGPKLLIQFQNNGVVDDSQLPKDRFSAERLKGVDSTLKIQPAKLEDSAVYLCASSFTLAGVGEQFFGPGTRLTVL.

The chain combines TRBV19 with TRBJ2-1; D might be TRBD2 (6 bases). This CDR3 region has 16 residues. V lost 1 base to trimming and J lost 6 bases, with 16 bases between them. The V gene's germline CDR1 is LNHDA and CDR2 SQIVND (reference sequence). The CDR3 loop reads CASSIVGGTAVNEQFF. The CDR3 nucleotides are TGTGCCAGTAGTATAGTCGGCGGGACGGCGGTCAATGAGCAGTTCTTC.

This clone was seen just once. The rearrangement links TRBV9 to TRBJ1-1; perhaps TRBD1 as D (5 bases). V lost 0 bases and J lost 5, with 11 bases in between. There are 14 residues in the CDR3. In germline, CDR1 is SGDLS, CDR2 YYNGEE. CDR3 bases: TGTGCCAGCAGCGTAGCTGGCGGGGGGACTGAAGCTTTCTTT. This translates into CASSVAGGGTEAFF.

The rearrangement uses TRBV13 and TRBJ2-7; D could derive from TRBD1 or TRBD2 (5 bases each). Trimming removed 6 bases at V and 2 bases at J, with 20 bases between. The CDR3 loop spans 16 amino acids. Per germline, CDR1 PRHDT and CDR2 FYEKMQ (reference sequence). CDR3 sequence: CASSTGRGRGAYEQYF. Here the CDR3 DNA reads TGTGCCAGCAGTACCGGCCGAGGAAGAGGGGCCTACGAGCAGTACTTC.

The chain uses TRBV28 and TRBJ1-3; D call uncertain. Per the germline V gene, CDR1 is MDHEN and CDR2 is SYDVKM. V lost 7 bases and J lost 4, with 11 bases in between. CDR3 length equals 13 residues. In DNA form, the CDR3 reads TGTGCCAGCAAGGCGGCATGGGGAAACACCATATATTTT. Its translation: CASKAAWGNTIYF.

Sample share makes this clone medium-sized. Other nucleotide sequences from this sample produce the same CDR3. The genes are TRBV10-2 and TRBJ2-7; D is ambiguous. Per germline, CDR1 WSHSY and CDR2 SAAADI. V lost 1 base, J lost 3 bases, and 10 bases lay in between. The CDR3 runs to 14 residues. This CDR3 is CASSEYGPSYEQYF. The CDR3 DNA sequence: TGCGCCAGCAGTGAGTATGGACCGAGCTACGAGCAGTACTTC.

This clone appeared a single time. The J gene is TRBJ2-3, the V gene TRBV7-9; D is uncertain. CDR3 length: 13 residues. V was trimmed by 3 bases and J by 2 bases, leaving 6 bases between them. In germline, CDR1 is SEHNR, CDR2 FQNEAQ (reference sequence). In nucleotides, the CDR3 is TGTGCCAGCAGCTTTGGGTTCACAGATACGCAGTATTTT. Protein product: CASSFGFTDTQYF.

This clone was counted only a few times. The chain has TRBV4-1 and TRBJ2-7; 8 bases map to TRBD1. CDR3 length: 14 amino acids. J was trimmed by 2 bases and V by 1 base; bases with no gene match: 1. CDR1 MGHRA and CDR2 YSYEKL come from the germline V gene. The chain's CDR3 is CASSQVQGAYEQYF. CDR3 DNA: TGCGCCAGCAGCCAAGTACAGGGGGCCTACGAGCAGTACTTC.

The chain is built from TRBV29-1 and TRBJ2-1, with TRBD2 as a possible D gene (5 bases). The CDR3 is made up of 16 amino acids. Germline-derived CDR1 and CDR2 are SQVTM and ANQGSEA. The V end was cut by 0 bases, the J end by 5 bases, with 17 bases between. The CDR3 sequence: CSVEDYVTGVNNEQFF. The CDR3 nucleotides are TGCAGCGTTGAAGATTACGTAACCGGGGTCAACAATGAGCAGTTCTTC.

The V gene is TRBV7-3, the J gene TRBJ1-1; D is ambiguous. V gave up 0 bases and J gave up 3 bases, with 5 bases separating them. Germline V gives CDR1 SGHTA, CDR2 FQGTGA. The CDR3 is 13 amino acids. CDR3: CASSLTGYTEAFF. The CDR3, as DNA: TGTGCCAGCAGCTTAACAGGGTACACTGAAGCTTTCTTT.

The chain is built from TRBV30 and TRBJ2-7, with 8 bases lining up with TRBD2. Germline V gives CDR1 GTSNPN, CDR2 SVGIG (reference sequence). The CDR3 is made up of 15 amino acids. V dropped 4 bases and J dropped 6; count of bases not matched to a gene: 14. The DNA of the CDR3 is TGTGCCTGGACTGTGGCCCTTACGAGCGGGAGCGAGCAGTACTTC. Translated: CAWTVALTSGSEQYF. The complete variable domain, with remaining parts taken from reference TRBV30 and TRBJ2-7, reads SQTIHQWPATLVQPVGSPLSLECTVEGTSNPNLYWYRQAAGRGLQLLFYSVGIGQISSEVPQNLSASRPQDRQFILSSKKLLLSDSGFYLCAWTVALTSGSEQYFGPGTRLTVT.

The chain couples TRBV9 to TRBJ1-5; 7 nucleotides align to TRBD1. V shed 6 bases, J shed 1 base, and the junction held 7 bases outside the gene matches. Germline V gene data show CDR1 as SGDLS and CDR2 as YYNGEE. CDR3 length: 15 residues. The CDR3 bases are TGTGCCAGCAACTCAGGGGGGCTAAGCAATCAGCCCCAGCATTTT. Encoded protein: CASNSGGLSNQPQHF.

The J gene is TRBJ2-2, the V gene TRBV7-6; 7 bases line up with TRBD1. CDR1 is SGHVS and CDR2 is FNYEAQ in the germline V gene. V dropped 6 bases and J dropped 0; count of bases not matched to a gene: 4. There are 15 residues in the CDR3. In nucleotides, the CDR3 is TGTGCCAGCAGTCGGGACAGTTCGAACACCGGGGAGCTGTTTTTT. Amino acid sequence: CASSRDSSNTGELFF.

The chain couples TRBV11-2 to TRBJ2-3, with D hard to call. V was pared by 1 base and J by 0 bases, with 8 bases between. Per germline, CDR1 SGHAT and CDR2 FQNNGV. The CDR3 has 15 residues. This chain's CDR3 is CASSLAGPSTDTQYF. CDR3 coding DNA: TGTGCCAGCAGCTTAGCGGGCCCCAGCACAGATACGCAGTATTTT. The full variable domain, with the rest looked up from reference TRBV11-2 and TRBJ2-3, is EAGVAQSPRYKIIEKRQSVAFWCNPISGHATLYWYQQILGQGPKLLIQFQNNGVVDDSQLPKDRFSAERLKGVDSTLKIQPAKLEDSAVYLCASSLAGPSTDTQYFGPGTRLTVL.

This clone was observed a single time. This chain connects TRBV27 to TRBJ2-1; possibly TRBD1 or TRBD2 for D (5 bases each). The CDR3 is made up of 14 amino acids. Trimming left V 0 bases short and J 4 bases short, with 7 bases between. CDR1 and CDR2 from the germline V gene are MNHEY and SMNVEV (reference sequence). The CDR3 sequence: CASSLSGGYNEQFF. CDR3 DNA: TGTGCCAGCAGTTTATCTGGGGGTTACAATGAGCAGTTCTTC.

The chain joins TRBV28 to TRBJ1-2; 7 nucleotides agree with TRBD1. CDR1 and CDR2 (germline): MDHEN, SYDVKM. The CDR3 loop spans 13 amino acids. With V trimmed by 6 bases and J by 5 bases, 6 bases remained unmatched. The CDR3, as DNA: TGTGCCAGCAGGGGAGACAGGGAGTATGGCTACACCTTC. Translation: CASRGDREYGYTF.

The rearrangement links TRBV7-3 to TRBJ1-1, with D maybe TRBD1 (5 bases). The V gene lost 1 base and the J gene lost 3 bases, with 15 bases spanning the gap. This CDR3 region has 16 residues. Germline V gene data show CDR1 as SGHTA and CDR2 as FQGTGA. CDR3 sequence (DNA): TGTGCCAGCAGCTTAAGTCCCTATGGGGCTGACACTGAAGCTTTCTTT. Protein product: CASSLSPYGADTEAFF.

This chain links TRBV7-8 with TRBJ1-1; weak D call: TRBD1 (6 bases). The CDR3 has 14 amino acids. Looked up from germline, CDR1 is SGHVS and CDR2 is FQNEAQ. With 7 bases removed from V and 1 base from J, the gap between germline ends came to 13 bases. For the CDR3, the DNA is TGTGCCAGCACCGGGCAACAGGGGAACACTGAAGCTTTCTTT. It translates to CASTGQQGNTEAFF.

The chain combines TRBV18 with TRBJ2-3; weak D call: TRBD2 (6 bases). The V gene lost 3 bases and the J gene lost 6 bases, with 28 bases spanning the gap. The CDR3 runs to 19 residues. Germline V gene sequence: CDR1 KGHSH, CDR2 LQKENI. The CDR3 sequence: CASSPRDVSWGDEMDTQYF. In DNA, the CDR3 is TGTGCCAGCTCACCCCGGGATGTCTCGTGGGGGGATGAGATGGATACGCAGTATTTT.

The chain joins TRBV28 to TRBJ2-7; D not certain. CDR3 size: 14 residues. CDR1 and CDR2 from the germline V gene are MDHEN and SYDVKM. V was trimmed by 5 bases and J by 0 bases, leaving 11 bases between them. Here the CDR3 reads CASSLPAISYEQYF. The CDR3 coding sequence is TGTGCCAGCAGTCTCCCCGCTATCTCCTACGAGCAGTACTTC.

The V call is TRBV15, the J call TRBJ2-7; 13 positions match TRBD2. The CDR3 runs 16 residues. Germline V gene lookup returns CDR1 LNHNV and CDR2 YYDKDF (reference sequence). V lost 0 bases, J lost 3 bases, and 2 bases stayed unmatched. CDR3 DNA: TGTGCCACCAGCAGAGATCGGACTAGCGGGAGCTACGAGCAGTACTTC. Translated, it gives CATSRDRTSGSYEQYF.

Concerning this clone itself: Other DNA variants within this sample encode the same CDR3. The chain recombines TRBV30 with TRBJ1-5; 7 bases align to TRBD1. V was clipped by 5 bases and J by 6 bases; unmatched bases: 16. In germline, CDR1 is GTSNPN, CDR2 SVGIG (reference sequence). The CDR3 extends over 16 amino acids. Here the CDR3 DNA reads TGTGCCTGGGGGGACAGCGAAGGGTGGGCCGGTCAGCCCCAGCATTTT. It is translated as CAWGDSEGWAGQPQHF. Variable domain in full (rest from reference TRBV30 and TRBJ1-5): SQTIHQWPATLVQPVGSPLSLECTVEGTSNPNLYWYRQAAGRGLQLLFYSVGIGQISSEVPQNLSASRPQDRQFILSSKKLLLSDSGFYLCAWGDSEGWAGQPQHFGDGTRLSIL.

The rearrangement links TRBV6-6 to TRBJ1-2; no clear D gene. This CDR3 comprises 12 residues. Germline CDR1 is MNHNY and CDR2 is SVGAGI (reference sequence). Trimming took off 0 bases at V and 10 bases at J, with 9 bases between the two ends. CDR3 residues: CASSYSGRPYTF. The CDR3 nucleotides read TGTGCCAGCAGTTACTCGGGCAGACCCTACACCTTC.